These 3 T cell receptor beta chains were all obtained from the same sample, sequenced in a study of Graves' ophthalmopathy and Graves' hyperthyroidism (dated by TCRdb to the late 2010s). The sequencer was an Illumina HiSeq 2000. For repertoire sequencing, TCR beta CDR3 regions were amplified from RNA transcripts. The first round of RT-PCR was done with HTBI primers and the Qiagen OneStep RT-PCR kit, and was followed by a second round of multiplex PCR, then size selection and purification. TCRdb ran its own pipeline on the public reads, namely fastp trimming at Q25 and MiXCR clone calling, and kept in-frame beta chains. Records with the same CDR3 protein are collapsed into one entry carrying the most frequent genes and DNA. This sample holds around 400,000 distinct CDR3 sequences; around 20% were observed only once. Of the sample, 2.5% to 3% is held by the ten largest clones. Material: peripheral blood. The source of these receptors is a woman younger than 35 with stable Graves' hyperthyroidism. Donor details come from another sample of the same person, matched by shared clones.

There are many counts of this clonotype. The CDR3 DNA reads as TGTGCCAGCAGCCTCATCCCGGGACAGGGGGCTTACGAGCAGTACTTC. Amino acid sequence: CASSLIPGQGAYEQYF. J is TRBJ2-7 and V is TRBV11-2; 12 bases line up with TRBD1. V was clipped by 5 bases and J by 4 bases; unmatched bases: 9. Germline CDR1 SGHAT, CDR2 FQNNGV. CDR3 size: 16 residues. The full variable domain, completed using reference TRBV11-2 and TRBJ2-7, is EAGVAQSPRYKIIEKRQSVAFWCNPISGHATLYWYQQILGQGPKLLIQFQNNGVVDDSQLPKDRFSAERLKGVDSTLKIQPAKLEDSAVYLCASSLIPGQGAYEQYFGPGTRLTVT.

This clonotype was recorded at least ten times. This sequence joins TRBV25-1 and TRBJ1-2; TRBD1 matches 8 bases. The V gene's germline CDR1 is MGHDK and CDR2 SYGVNS. With V trimmed by 2 bases and J by 9 bases, 11 bases remained unmatched. The CDR3 runs 15 residues. Here the CDR3 reads CASSEARTGPMSYTF. CDR3 bases: TGTGCCAGCAGTGAAGCCAGGACAGGGCCTATGAGCTACACCTTC.

At least ten counts were recorded for this clonotype. This rearrangement joins TRBV20-1 to TRBJ2-3, with D possibly TRBD2 on 7 matching bases. From germline, CDR1 is DFQATT and CDR2 SNEGSKA (reference sequence). The length of the CDR3 is 15 residues. Between the trimmed V and J ends, which lost 6 bases and 3 bases, there was a span of 19 bases. CDR3 residues: CSATWRERGTDTQYF. The CDR3 coding sequence is TGCAGTGCCACTTGGCGGGAGAGGGGGACAGATACGCAGTATTTT.